This T cell receptor (beta chain) stems from a study of T-cell reconstitution after alpha-beta-depleted transplantation in children. TCRbeta library preparation incorporated unique molecular identifiers. One entry per CDR3 protein results from TCRdb running MiXCR on the PCR reads. The sample comprises fewer than 550,000 distinct CDR3 sequences, 11% of which are singletons, and 4.5% to 7% rests with the top ten. This clonotype came up a few times. Germline V lookup: CDR1 SGHTA, CDR2 FQGNSA. The CDR3 consists of 12 residues. Trimming removed 8 bases from V and 5 bases from J; junction bases left unmatched: 6.

This sequence was found in a human donor who donated a stem cell graft to a child with acute myeloid leukemia. The chain couples TRBV7-2 to TRBJ2-7; 7 positions match TRBD2. Sequencing was performed on PBMCs from the stem cell graft donor, taken from the stem cell graft. CDR3 in amino acids: CASAGVVHEQYF. CDR3 nucleotide sequence: TGTGCCAGCGCGGGAGTTGTCCACGAGCAGTACTTC.